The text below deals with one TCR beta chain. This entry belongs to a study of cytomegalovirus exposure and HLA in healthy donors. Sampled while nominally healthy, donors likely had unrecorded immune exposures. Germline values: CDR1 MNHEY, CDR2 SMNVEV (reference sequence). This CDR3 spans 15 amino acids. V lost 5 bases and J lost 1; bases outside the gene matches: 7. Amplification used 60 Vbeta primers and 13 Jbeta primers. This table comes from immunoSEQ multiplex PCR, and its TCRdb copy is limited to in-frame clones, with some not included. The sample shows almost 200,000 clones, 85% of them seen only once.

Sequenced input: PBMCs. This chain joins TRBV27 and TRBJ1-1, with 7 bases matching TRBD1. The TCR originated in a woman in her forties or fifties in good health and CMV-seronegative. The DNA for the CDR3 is TGTGCCAGCAGTACTCGGGACAGCCGGAACACTGAAGCTTTCTTT. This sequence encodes CASSTRDSRNTEAFF.